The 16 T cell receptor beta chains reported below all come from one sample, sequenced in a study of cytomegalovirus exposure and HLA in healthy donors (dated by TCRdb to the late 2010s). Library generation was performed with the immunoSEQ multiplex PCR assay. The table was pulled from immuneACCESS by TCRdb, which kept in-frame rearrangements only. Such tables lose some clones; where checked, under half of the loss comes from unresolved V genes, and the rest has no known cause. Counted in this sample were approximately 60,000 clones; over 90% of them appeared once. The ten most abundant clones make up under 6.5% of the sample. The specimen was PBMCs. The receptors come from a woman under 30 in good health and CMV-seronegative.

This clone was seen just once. The CDR3 is CASSAWTGYGEQYF. DNA for the CDR3: TGTGCCAGCAGTGCTTGGACAGGGTACGGCGAGCAGTACTTC. This chain joins TRBV6-1 and TRBJ2-7; 8 positions agree with TRBD1. The V gene's germline CDR1 is MNHNS and CDR2 SASEGT. With V trimmed by 4 bases and J by 6 bases, 8 bases remained unmatched. The CDR3 is made up of 14 amino acids.

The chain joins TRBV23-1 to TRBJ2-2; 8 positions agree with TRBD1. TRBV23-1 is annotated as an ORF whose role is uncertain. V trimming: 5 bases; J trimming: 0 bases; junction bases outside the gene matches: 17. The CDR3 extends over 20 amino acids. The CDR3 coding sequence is TGCGCCAGCAGTTCCCGGACAGGGCTCTTCTTCTGGGCGAACACCGGGGAGCTGTTTTTT. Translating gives CASSSRTGLFFWANTGELFF.

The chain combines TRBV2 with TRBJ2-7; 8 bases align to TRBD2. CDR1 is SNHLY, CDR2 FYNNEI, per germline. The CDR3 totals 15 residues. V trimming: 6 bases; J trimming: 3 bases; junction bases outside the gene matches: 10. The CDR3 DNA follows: TGTGCCAGCAGACCTTTTAGCGGGGCTGGCTACGAGCAGTACTTC. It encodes CASRPFSGAGYEQYF.

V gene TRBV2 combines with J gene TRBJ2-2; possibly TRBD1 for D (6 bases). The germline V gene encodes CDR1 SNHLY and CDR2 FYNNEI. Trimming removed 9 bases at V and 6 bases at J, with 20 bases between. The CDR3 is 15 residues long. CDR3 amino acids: CARGRTGSGAGELFF. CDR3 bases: TGTGCCAGAGGGAGAACAGGGTCAGGGGCCGGGGAGCTGTTTTTT.

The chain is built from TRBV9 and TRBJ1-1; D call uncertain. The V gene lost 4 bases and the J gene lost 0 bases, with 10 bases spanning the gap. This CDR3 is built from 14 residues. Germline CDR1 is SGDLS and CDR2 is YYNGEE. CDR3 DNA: TGTGCCAGCAGCCGACGGGGAATGAACACTGAAGCTTTCTTT. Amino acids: CASSRRGMNTEAFF.

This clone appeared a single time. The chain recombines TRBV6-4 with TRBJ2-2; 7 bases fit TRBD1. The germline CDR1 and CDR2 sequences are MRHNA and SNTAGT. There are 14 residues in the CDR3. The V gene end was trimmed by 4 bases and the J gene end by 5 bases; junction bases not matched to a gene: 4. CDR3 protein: CASSAGTDTGELFF. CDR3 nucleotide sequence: TGTGCCAGCAGTGCGGGGACAGATACCGGGGAGCTGTTTTTT.

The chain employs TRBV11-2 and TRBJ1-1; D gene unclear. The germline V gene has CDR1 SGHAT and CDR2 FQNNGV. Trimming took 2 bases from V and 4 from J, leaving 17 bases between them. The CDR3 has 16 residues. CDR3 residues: CASSLLRSGGITEAFF. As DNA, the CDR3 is TGTGCCAGCAGCTTACTGAGGTCGGGAGGTATCACTGAAGCTTTCTTT.

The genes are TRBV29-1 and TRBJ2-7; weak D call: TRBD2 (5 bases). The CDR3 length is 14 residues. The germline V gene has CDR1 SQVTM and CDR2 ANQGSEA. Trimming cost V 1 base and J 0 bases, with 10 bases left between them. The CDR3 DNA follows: TGCAGCGTTGAAGGGCGGGCGAGCTCCTACGAGCAGTACGTC. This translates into CSVEGRASSYEQYV.

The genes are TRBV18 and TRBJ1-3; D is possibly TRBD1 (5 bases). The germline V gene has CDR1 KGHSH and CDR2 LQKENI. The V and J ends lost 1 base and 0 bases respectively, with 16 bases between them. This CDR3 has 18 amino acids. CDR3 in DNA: TGTGCCAGCTCACCACGAGCTATGGAGGGGAACTCTGGAAACACCATATATTTT. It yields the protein CASSPRAMEGNSGNTIYF.

The CDR3 nucleotides are TGTGCCAGCAGTGAACTCACGGGAGGCATCGGTGAGCAGTTCTTC. Translated, it gives CASSELTGGIGEQFF. V gene TRBV6-1 combines with J gene TRBJ2-1; 7 nucleotides line up with TRBD2. Trimming took 2 bases from V and 9 from J; bases not matched to a gene: 10. Germline CDR1 reads MNHNS; CDR2 reads SASEGT. The CDR3 covers 15 residues.

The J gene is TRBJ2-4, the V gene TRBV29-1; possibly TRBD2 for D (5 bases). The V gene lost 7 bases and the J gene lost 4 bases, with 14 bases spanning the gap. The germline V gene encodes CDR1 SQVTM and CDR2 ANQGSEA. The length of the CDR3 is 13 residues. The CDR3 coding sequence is TGCAGCGCTGAGGAGGAGGTTAAAAACATTCAGTACTTC. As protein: CSAEEEVKNIQYF.

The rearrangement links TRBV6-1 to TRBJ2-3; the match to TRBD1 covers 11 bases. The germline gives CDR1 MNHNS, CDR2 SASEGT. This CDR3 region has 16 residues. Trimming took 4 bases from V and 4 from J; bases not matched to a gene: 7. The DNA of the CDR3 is TGTGCCAGCAGTGTTGCCGGGACAGGGGGTCCAGATACGCAGTATTTT. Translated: CASSVAGTGGPDTQYF.

CDR3 DNA sequence: TGTGCCAGCAGCGTATACCGGGACAGGAACACTGAAGCTTTCTTT. Its protein product is CASSVYRDRNTEAFF. The rearrangement joins TRBV7-9 to TRBJ1-1; 7 positions agree with TRBD1. Germline lookup yields CDR1 SEHNR and CDR2 FQNEAQ (reference sequence). The trim removed 5 bases at V and 1 base at J, leaving 7 bases unmatched. This CDR3 comprises 15 residues.

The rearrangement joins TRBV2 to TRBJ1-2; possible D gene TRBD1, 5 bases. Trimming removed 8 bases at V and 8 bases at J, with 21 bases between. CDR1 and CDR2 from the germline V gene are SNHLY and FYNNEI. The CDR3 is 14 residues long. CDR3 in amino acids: CASPELDSLGGYTF. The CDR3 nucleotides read TGTGCCAGCCCTGAGCTTGACAGCCTGGGGGGCTACACCTTC.

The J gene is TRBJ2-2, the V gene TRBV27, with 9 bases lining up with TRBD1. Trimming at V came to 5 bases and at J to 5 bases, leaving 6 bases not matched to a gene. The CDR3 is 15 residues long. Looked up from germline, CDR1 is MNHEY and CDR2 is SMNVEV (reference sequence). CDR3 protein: CASSGRDRDTGELFF. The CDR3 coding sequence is TGTGCCAGCAGTGGCCGGGACAGGGATACCGGGGAGCTGTTTTTT.

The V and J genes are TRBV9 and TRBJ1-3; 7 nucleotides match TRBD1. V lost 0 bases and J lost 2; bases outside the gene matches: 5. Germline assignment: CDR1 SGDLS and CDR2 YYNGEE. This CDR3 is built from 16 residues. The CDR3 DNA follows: TGTGCCAGCAGCGTAGCTGACAGGGTTCCTGGAAACACCATATATTTT. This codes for CASSVADRVPGNTIYF.